This T cell receptor (beta chain) was captured in a study of blood T cell repertoires in COVID-19. Across the study: Material from acute and convalescent COVID-19 was sourced from the United States, Italy and Spain.

Here immunoSEQ multiplex PCR was the method, and the copy in TCRdb shows in-frame clones only, minus some. The sample has around 130,000 clones, 85% seen once. Trimming took 4 bases from V and 0 from J; bases not matched to a gene: 3. Germline CDR1 MNHNY, CDR2 SVGAGI (reference sequence). The CDR3 covers 16 residues. The sequence was obtained from a human donor in a cohort sampled during active COVID-19. This rearrangement joins TRBV6-6 to TRBJ2-3; 11 bases align to TRBD2. Sequencing input: peripheral blood. CDR3 nucleotides: TGTGCCAGCAGTTCCCGACTAGCGGGGAGCACAGATACGCAGTATTTT. It specifies CASSSRLAGSTDTQYF.